These T cell receptor beta chains were read from a single sample in a study of T cells in localized non-small cell lung cancer. TCRdb keeps only in-frame clones here, not all; method: immunoSEQ multiplex PCR. Altogether under 3,500 clones are present, about 24% being singletons, with the ten largest covering approximately 23%. This sample comprised lung tumor tissue, obtained before any cancer treatment. The receptors shown here come from a woman between 35 and 75 years old with stage I lung adenocarcinoma. CDR3s include the opening cysteine and the closing phenylalanine or tryptophan. The D gene is left open where the match is weak. The size entry is marked missing in some rows and otherwise reads once, few, many or a size class.

DNA,CDR3,size,J,V,D
TGTGCCAGCAGTTTATCCCATGGGACAGGGAATGGCTACACCTTC,CASSLSHGTGNGYTF,-,TRBJ1-2,TRBV25-1,TRBD1
TGTGCCAGCAGTTACAGGGGGAAGATGAACACTGAAGCTTTCTTT,CASSYRGKMNTEAFF,few,TRBJ1-1,TRBV6-8,-
TGTGCCAGCAGCCCGAGTTTGCGGGGCACTGAAGCTTTCTTT,CASSPSLRGTEAFF,-,TRBJ1-1,TRBV6-8,-
TGTGCCAGCAGCCTTAGGACAGGGGTAACCGGGGAGCTGTTTTTT,CASSLRTGVTGELFF,few,TRBJ2-2,TRBV9,TRBD1
TGCGCCAGTCAGAGATCGGAAAATGAGCAGTTCTTC,CASQRSENEQFF,once,TRBJ2-1,TRBV10-2,-
TGCGCCAGCAGCCAAGTTACGGGGGCGTACAACACTGAAGCTTTCTTT,CASSQVTGAYNTEAFF,-,TRBJ1-1,TRBV1,-
TGTGCCAGCAGCTCAAATCCCGCAACTACAGGGGCTGAAGCTTTCTTT,CASSSNPATTGAEAFF,large,TRBJ1-1,TRBV11-3,TRBD1
TGCGCCAGCAGCATAAGGGACCCACATGGTGAGCAGTTCTTC,CASSIRDPHGEQFF,once,TRBJ2-1,TRBV5-1,-
TGTGCCAGCAGGCGGACGGACTATTGGGCCAAAGCTTTCTTT,CASRRTDYWAKAFF,-,TRBJ1-1,TRBV6-8,-
TGCGCCAGCAGCTTGGAGTACCAAGAGACCCAGTACTTC,CASSLEYQETQYF,few,TRBJ2-5,TRBV23-1,-
TGTGCCAGCAGCTCCGCCGGGGACCTGCATACGCAGTATTTT,CASSSAGDLHTQYF,medium-sized,TRBJ2-3,TRBV16,-
TGTGCCAGCAGCTTAGGCCTTAGCTCCTACAATGAGCAGTTCTTC,CASSLGLSSYNEQFF,medium-sized,TRBJ2-1,TRBV11-3,-
TGTGCCAGCAGCTTGGGCCCTACCTTTAGCTCTGGGGCCAACGTCCTGACTTTC,CASSLGPTFSSGANVLTF,few,TRBJ2-6,TRBV11-3,-
TGTGCCAGCAGTGAAGAACAGCTTTATGGCTACACCTTC,CASSEEQLYGYTF,medium-sized,TRBJ1-2,TRBV6-1,-
TGTGCCAGCAATCCCGGGACAGGCACAGATACGCAGTATTTT,CASNPGTGTDTQYF,-,TRBJ2-3,TRBV2,TRBD1
TGTGCCAGCTCACCCCAAGAAGGGACAGGGTATTATGGCTACACCTTC,CASSPQEGTGYYGYTF,-,TRBJ1-2,TRBV18,TRBD1
TGTGCTAGTGGTTTGGTAGACAGGGGGCGCCGATCTGCTTTCTTT,CASGLVDRGRRSAFF,large,TRBJ1-1,TRBV12-5,TRBD1
TGCAGCGTTGGCAGGGAATCTGGAAACACCATATATTTT,CSVGRESGNTIYF,-,TRBJ1-3,TRBV29-1,-
TGCAGCGTCTCTCGACAGCCCTCTGGGGCCAACGTCCTGACTTTC,CSVSRQPSGANVLTF,-,TRBJ2-6,TRBV29-1,-
TGCGCCAGCAGCCAAGTGGGACTAGCGGGGTCAAACACAGATACGCAGTATTTT,CASSQVGLAGSNTDTQYF,-,TRBJ2-3,TRBV23-1,TRBD2
TGTGCCAGCAGCTTAGACCCCTTGACGGTTAACTATGGCTACACCTTC,CASSLDPLTVNYGYTF,-,TRBJ1-2,TRBV11-3,-
TGTGCCAGCAGCTTAGGATCGTGGGGTCGTACTGAAGCTTTCTTT,CASSLGSWGRTEAFF,-,TRBJ1-1,TRBV7-6,-
TGTGCCAGCTCACCCCTCCAAGGGCCATCAGATACGCAGTATTTT,CASSPLQGPSDTQYF,-,TRBJ2-3,TRBV18,-
TGTGCCAGTAGTCCACAGGGAGCCTACTATGGCTACACCTTC,CASSPQGAYYGYTF,-,TRBJ1-2,TRBV19,-
TGTGCCAGCTCTCCTGTGGGGATGTGGGACACTGAAGCTTTCTTT,CASSPVGMWDTEAFF,-,TRBJ1-1,TRBV6-8,-
TGTGCCAGCAGCACCAGGACTAGCGGGGGGGTAGATACGCAGTATTTT,CASSTRTSGGVDTQYF,medium-sized,TRBJ2-3,TRBV6-8,TRBD2
TGTGCCAGCAGCTTTCGCGGGGGGGCGGTCAATGAGCAGTTCTTC,CASSFRGGAVNEQFF,-,TRBJ2-1,TRBV12-1,-
TGTGCCAGTAGTTCACAGGGGGCCTACACTGAAGCTTTCTTT,CASSSQGAYTEAFF,-,TRBJ1-1,TRBV19,TRBD1
TGTGCCAGCAGCGTAGGGGGGCCACCCTACGAGCAGTACTTC,CASSVGGPPYEQYF,-,TRBJ2-7,TRBV9,-
TGTGCCAGCAGCCTCTGGACTAGCGGGGGGGTAAAAGAGACCCAGTACTTC,CASSLWTSGGVKETQYF,-,TRBJ2-5,TRBV11-3,TRBD2
TGCGCCAGCAGTCCACGGGTTGACACTGAAGCTTTCTTT,CASSPRVDTEAFF,few,TRBJ1-1,TRBV10-2,-
TGTGCCAGCAGGCAGGGGGGTACGAACACCGGGGAGCTGTTTTTT,CASRQGGTNTGELFF,many,TRBJ2-2,TRBV27,-
TGCGCCAGCAGCTTCTTGACAGATAGTAGCTCCTACGAGCAGTACTTC,CASSFLTDSSSYEQYF,few,TRBJ2-7,TRBV4-1,-
TGTGCCAGCAGCTTTCGCGGGACGGGGGATGAAAAACTGTTTTTT,CASSFRGTGDEKLFF,-,TRBJ1-4,TRBV11-3,-
TGCAGCGTCACGTGGGGGCGCACTGGCAATGAGCAGTTCTTC,CSVTWGRTGNEQFF,-,TRBJ2-1,TRBV29-1,-
TGTGCCAGCAGCTTTATCGGGACGGGTCAGAGCAATCAGCCCCAGCATTTT,CASSFIGTGQSNQPQHF,many,TRBJ1-5,TRBV11-3,-
TGTGCCAGCAGCCCCCAGGGGCGCGAGCAGCCCCAGCATTTT,CASSPQGREQPQHF,few,TRBJ1-5,TRBV11-3,-
TGCGCCAGCAGCTTGATTACTGGGACAGGGGGCGGCCGGGTCCCAAACACTGAAGCTTTCTTT,CASSLITGTGGGRVPNTEAFF,-,TRBJ1-1,TRBV5-1,TRBD1
TGTGCCAGTAGTATTTCGCCAGGGTCTCCCGGAAACACCATATATTTT,CASSISPGSPGNTIYF,few,TRBJ1-3,TRBV19,-
TGTGCCAGCAGCGTAGGGGCGGGGTCGACAGATACGCAGTATTTT,CASSVGAGSTDTQYF,-,TRBJ2-3,TRBV9,-
TGTGCCAGTAGGGGGGACGGATTAGCGAACACTGAAGCTTTCTTT,CASRGDGLANTEAFF,few,TRBJ1-1,TRBV19,-
TGTGCCAGCAGCTCCCCAGACAGGGGGCGCTTTGGGCAGTTCTTC,CASSSPDRGRFGQFF,-,TRBJ2-1,TRBV11-3,TRBD1
TGTGCCTGGAGTCCGCGACGGAACCAAGAGACCCAGTACTTC,CAWSPRRNQETQYF,-,TRBJ2-5,TRBV30,-
TGTGCCAGCATCAATTCAGCAGGGGAGACCTACGAGCAGTACTTC,CASINSAGETYEQYF,few,TRBJ2-7,TRBV6-9,-
TGTGCCAGCAGCCAATCGGCAGGGTCCCACTATGGCTACACCTTC,CASSQSAGSHYGYTF,-,TRBJ1-2,TRBV16,-
TGTGCCATCCCACTTGATCCACACCAACCGAGAGGCAATCAGCCCCAGCATTTT,CAIPLDPHQPRGNQPQHF,few,TRBJ1-5,TRBV6-8,-
TGCGCCAGCAGGGGGGACATCGACTCTGGAAACACCATATATTTT,CASRGDIDSGNTIYF,few,TRBJ1-3,TRBV5-1,-
TGTGCCAGCAGGGAGGACTCCGCGAACACCGGGGAGCTGTTTTTT,CASREDSANTGELFF,few,TRBJ2-2,TRBV2,-
TGTGCCAGCTCACCAACGGGACGCTCTGGAAACACCATATATTTT,CASSPTGRSGNTIYF,-,TRBJ1-3,TRBV18,-
TGTGCCAGCAGTTTTACAGGGAACCCCAGGGATACGCAGTATTTT,CASSFTGNPRDTQYF,-,TRBJ2-3,TRBV6-8,-
TGTGCCACTCAACCGACAGAAGAATATGGCTACACCTTC,CATQPTEEYGYTF,-,TRBJ1-2,TRBV6-8,-
TGTGCCAGCAGTGAAAAGAATTCACCCCTCCACTTT,CASSEKNSPLHF,-,TRBJ1-6,TRBV25-1,-
TGTGCCAGCAGCGTAGAAGCGAGTATGAACACTGAAGCTTTCTTT,CASSVEASMNTEAFF,-,TRBJ1-1,TRBV9,-
TGTGCCAGCAGCCGGGACAGGGCTCCTTATGGCTACACCTTC,CASSRDRAPYGYTF,-,TRBJ1-2,TRBV6-8,TRBD1
TGTGCCATCAGTCCACAGGGGGGATTCTATGGCTACACCTTC,CAISPQGGFYGYTF,many,TRBJ1-2,TRBV6-8,TRBD1